A single sample gave rise to the 18 T cell receptor beta chains below, sequenced in a study of cytomegalovirus exposure and HLA in healthy donors. The repertoire was sequenced with immunoSEQ multiplex PCR; TCRdb's copy has only in-frame clones and lacks some. This table has roughly 200,000 clones, approximately 86% appearing once. Sequences were obtained from PBMCs. The origin of the receptors is a man aged 30 to 45 in good health and CMV-seropositive.

This chain joins TRBV7-9 and TRBJ1-6, with D perhaps TRBD1 (5 bases). Germline CDR1 is SEHNR and CDR2 is FQNEAQ (reference sequence). V dropped 5 bases and J dropped 6 bases, with 14 bases sitting between them. CDR3 length: 15 residues. In nucleotides, the CDR3 is TGTGCCAGCAGCGCCCAATCGGGACCTAATTCACCCCTCCACTTT. It is translated as CASSAQSGPNSPLHF.

The V and J genes are TRBV6-1 and TRBJ2-7; 10 bases are shared with TRBD1. J gave up 6 bases and V 5 bases, and 7 bases lay outside the gene matches. Per the germline V gene, CDR1 is MNHNS and CDR2 is SASEGT. The CDR3 has 14 amino acids. The CDR3 sequence: CASSRGQGMSEQYF. CDR3 nucleotides: TGTGCCAGCAGTAGGGGACAGGGGATGAGCGAGCAGTACTTC.

This clone was counted a few times. This chain uses TRBV6-5 with TRBJ1-6; 7 bases line up with TRBD1. Trimming removed 4 bases from V and 9 bases from J; junction bases left unmatched: 0. The germline gives CDR1 MNHEY, CDR2 SVGAGI. CDR3 length: 12 amino acids. CDR3 sequence (DNA): TGTGCCAGCAGTTCAGGGGGTTCACCCCTCCACTTT. It codes for CASSSGGSPLHF.

The V gene is TRBV7-3, the J gene TRBJ1-2; TRBD1 is a possible D gene (6 bases). The CDR3 contains 13 residues. CDR1 and CDR2 from the germline V gene are SGHTA and FQGTGA. V lost 1 base, J lost 6 bases, and 9 bases lay in between. In DNA form, the CDR3 reads TGTGCCAGCAGCTTAATTAACAGGGATGGCTACACCTTC. This encodes CASSLINRDGYTF.

This sequence joins TRBV11-2 and TRBJ2-1; no clear D. CDR3 size: 12 residues. V lost 3 bases and J 4 bases, leaving 4 bases between the germline ends. Germline V gives CDR1 SGHAT, CDR2 FQNNGV. The CDR3 nucleotides are TGTGCCAGCAGCTTGCTATACAATGAGCAGTTCTTC. It codes for CASSLLYNEQFF.

The genes are TRBV9 and TRBJ2-1; 7 nucleotides align to TRBD1. The germline V gene encodes CDR1 SGDLS and CDR2 YYNGEE. CDR3 length: 14 amino acids. V dropped 0 bases and J dropped 6; count of bases not matched to a gene: 3. CDR3 DNA sequence: TGTGCCAGCAGCGTAGGGGACAGACTCAATGAGCAGTTCTTC. Translating it yields CASSVGDRLNEQFF.

The chain recombines TRBV27 with TRBJ2-7; the match to TRBD1 covers 8 bases. Germline-derived CDR1 and CDR2 are MNHEY and SMNVEV (reference sequence). V shed 6 bases and J 5 bases; nucleotides not matched to a gene: 15. The CDR3 covers 16 residues. In nucleotides, the CDR3 is TGTGCCAGCAGCCATAAGGTAGGGCAGGGGGCTGACGAGCAGTACTTC. Its translation: CASSHKVGQGADEQYF.

The rearrangement joins TRBV9 to TRBJ2-7; D is unresolved. CDR1 is SGDLS and CDR2 is YYNGEE in the germline V gene. The V gene lost 1 base and the J gene lost 1 base, with 9 bases spanning the gap. This CDR3 comprises 14 residues. The CDR3 nucleotides read TGTGCCAGCAGCGTAAGTCAGCTGTCCTACGAGCAGTACTTC. Its translation is CASSVSQLSYEQYF.

The J gene is TRBJ2-6, the V gene TRBV7-2; the D call may be TRBD1 or TRBD2 (5 bases each). Per germline, CDR1 SGHTA and CDR2 FQGNSA. V was clipped by 3 bases and J by 3 bases, with 21 bases between them. The CDR3 contains 19 residues. The CDR3 loop reads CASSLAGTPFRSGANVLTF. CDR3 coding DNA: TGTGCCAGCAGCTTGGCCGGGACCCCATTCCGTAGTGGGGCCAACGTCCTGACTTTC.

This clone occurred once. This chain links TRBV7-2 with TRBJ2-3, with 10 bases lining up with TRBD2. This CDR3 has 19 residues. With 3 bases clipped from V and 4 bases from J, the junction kept 16 bases outside the gene matches. Germline loops: CDR1 SGHTA, CDR2 FQGNSA. CDR3 sequence: CASSFQPMASGGESDTQYF. CDR3 bases: TGTGCCAGCAGCTTCCAGCCAATGGCAAGCGGGGGGGAGTCAGATACGCAGTATTTT.

The genes are TRBV6-4 and TRBJ2-3; tentative D call: TRBD2 (5 bases). The CDR3 covers 15 residues. Germline CDR1 and CDR2: MRHNA and SNTAGT. The V gene lost 6 bases and the J gene lost 2 bases, with 15 bases spanning the gap. For the CDR3, the DNA is TGTGCCAGCAGCGACACCCGGGATAACACAGATACGCAGTATTTT. This encodes CASSDTRDNTDTQYF.

This clone has just one count. The V and J genes are TRBV9 and TRBJ2-2; TRBD2 aligns across 8 bases. Germline lookup yields CDR1 SGDLS and CDR2 YYNGEE. The CDR3 loop spans 15 amino acids. V dropped 0 bases and J dropped 6; count of bases not matched to a gene: 4. CDR3 loop: CASSVAGGYAGELFF. The DNA for the CDR3 is TGTGCCAGCAGCGTAGCGGGAGGGTACGCCGGGGAGCTGTTTTTT.

This chain's CDR3 is CASSVGLSTDTQYF. DNA of the CDR3: TGTGCCAGCAGCGTAGGACTGAGCACAGATACGCAGTATTTT. The chain employs TRBV9 and TRBJ2-3; D is undetermined. There are 14 residues in the CDR3. Trimming took 0 bases from V and 0 from J, leaving 5 bases between them. CDR1 is SGDLS, CDR2 YYNGEE, per germline. Filled out from reference TRBV9 and TRBJ2-3, the complete variable domain reads DSGVTQTPKHLITATGQRVTLRCSPRSGDLSVYWYQQSLDQGLQFLIQYYNGEERAKGNILERFSAQQFPDLHSELNLSSLELGDSALYFCASSVGLSTDTQYFGPGTRLTVL.

The J gene is TRBJ1-6, the V gene TRBV5-4; D is possibly TRBD1 (6 bases). The CDR3 is 14 amino acids. Germline V gene data show CDR1 as SGHNT and CDR2 as YYREEE (reference sequence). V was clipped by 5 bases and J by 7 bases, with 13 bases between them. In DNA, the CDR3 is TGTGCCAGCAGAGGGGGGGTGGGGAATTCACCCCTCCACTTT. Residues: CASRGGVGNSPLHF.

The V gene is TRBV11-2, the J gene TRBJ2-7; perhaps TRBD2 as D (5 bases). V was cut by 2 bases and J by 3 bases, with 5 bases left in between. Germline values: CDR1 SGHAT, CDR2 FQNNGV. The CDR3 sequence is 12 residues long. DNA for the CDR3: TGTGCCAGCAGCTTAACTAGCTACGAGCAGTACTTC. Amino acid sequence: CASSLTSYEQYF.

The CDR3 DNA sequence: TGTGCCAGCAGCTTCGAAAGAATGAACACTGAAGCTTTCTTT. It codes for CASSFERMNTEAFF. The chain employs TRBV5-6 and TRBJ1-1; D is undetermined. V was cut by 2 bases and J by 0 bases, with 8 bases left in between. The germline V gene encodes CDR1 SGHDT and CDR2 YYEEEE. The CDR3 is 14 residues long. Full variable domain (outside the CDR3, taken from reference TRBV5-6 and TRBJ1-1): DAGVTQSPTHLIKTRGQQVTLRCSPKSGHDTVSWYQQALGQGPQFIFQYYEEEERQRGNFPDRFSGHQFPNYSSELNVNALLLGDSALYLCASSFERMNTEAFFGQGTRLTVV.

The chain carries TRBV2 and TRBJ2-1; a possible D gene is TRBD1 (6 bases). CDR3 length: 16 residues. Germline V lookup: CDR1 SNHLY, CDR2 FYNNEI. The ends were cut back, 2 bases at V and 0 bases at J, with 11 bases in the middle. The CDR3 reads CASSETGIPSYNEQFF. The CDR3 DNA reads as TGTGCCAGCAGTGAAACAGGGATTCCCTCCTACAATGAGCAGTTCTTC. Based on the CDR3 plus reference TRBV2 and TRBJ2-1, the full variable domain is EPEVTQTPSHQVTQMGQEVILRCVPISNHLYFYWYRQILGQKVEFLVSFYNNEISEKSEIFDDQFSVERPDGSNFTLKIRSTKLEDSAMYFCASSETGIPSYNEQFFGPGTRLTVL.

The chain combines TRBV4-1 with TRBJ2-1, with 15 bases lining up with TRBD2. Trimming at V came to 1 base and at J to 0 bases, leaving 7 bases not matched to a gene. Germline CDR1 MGHRA, CDR2 YSYEKL. This CDR3 has 20 residues. The CDR3 DNA reads as TGCGCCAGCAGCCAAGCTGGACTAGCGGGAGGGTCCCGCTCCTACAATGAGCAGTTCTTC. Translating gives CASSQAGLAGGSRSYNEQFF.